What follows are 27 T cell receptor beta chains derived from one specimen sequenced in a study of blood T cells in healthy people across ages (dated by TCRdb to between 2015 and 2017). Libraries were built with 5' RACE. For sequencing, an Illumina HiSeq 2500 was employed. A second PCR of roughly 6 to 12 cycles was run with a J-beta primer mix and a sample-barcoded 5' primer. Using fastp trimming at Q25 and MiXCR clonotype assembly, TCRdb reanalyzed the public sequencing data and kept in-frame beta chains. Each CDR3 protein appears once, grouped with its most common genes and DNA. In all, the sample holds roughly 1,300,000 distinct CDR3 sequences, and approximately 59% of those were seen once. Together, the top ten hold about 6.7% of the sample. Sequencing was performed on blood. Source of these receptors: a man between 18 and 35 years old in good health.

The chain uses TRBV20-1 and TRBJ2-7; TRBD1 matches at 10 bases. CDR1 is DFQATT and CDR2 is SNEGSKA in the germline V gene (reference sequence). The CDR3 extends over 14 amino acids. With 3 bases clipped from V and 7 bases from J, the junction kept 9 bases outside the gene matches. CDR3 sequence: CSARDRGTYNEQYF. The CDR3 bases are TGCAGTGCTAGGGACAGGGGGACCTACAATGAGCAGTACTTC.

The chain uses TRBV7-9 and TRBJ2-1, with 9 bases identical to TRBD2. The CDR3 spans 15 residues. Germline V lookup: CDR1 SEHNR, CDR2 FQNEAQ (reference sequence). With V trimmed by 1 base and J by 11 bases, 9 bases remained unmatched. The DNA for the CDR3 is TGTGCCAGCAGCTTAGGTAGCGGGGGACCTACCAAGCAGTTCTTC. The encoded protein is CASSLGSGGPTKQFF.

This chain connects TRBV5-1 to TRBJ1-1; D is uncertain. The V gene's germline CDR1 is SGHRS and CDR2 YFSETQ. The V end was cut by 4 bases, the J end by 4 bases, with 17 bases between. CDR3 size: 15 residues. The CDR3 sequence: CASSVGLHLFTEAFF. Here the CDR3 DNA reads TGCGCCAGCAGCGTGGGCCTCCACCTGTTCACTGAAGCTTTCTTT.

The V call is TRBV11-2, the J call TRBJ2-2; 9 bases line up with TRBD1. V trimming: 0 bases; J trimming: 7 bases; junction bases outside the gene matches: 9. CDR1 SGHAT and CDR2 FQNNGV come from the germline V gene. The CDR3 is 17 amino acids. CDR3 amino acids: CASSLDPGQGSVGELFF. CDR3 in DNA: TGTGCCAGCAGCTTAGATCCGGGACAGGGATCGGTCGGGGAGCTGTTTTTT.

In this sample, this clonotype turned up a few times. J is TRBJ2-7 and V is TRBV5-1; D gene uncertain. Trimming shortened V by 4 bases and J by 6 bases, and 14 bases separated the two germline ends. The germline V gene encodes CDR1 SGHRS and CDR2 YFSETQ. This CDR3 comprises 13 residues. The DNA of the CDR3 is TGCGCCAGCAGCCCCACGGAGTTAGCCGAGCAGTACTTC. It yields the protein CASSPTELAEQYF. Combining the CDR3 with reference TRBV5-1 and TRBJ2-7 gives the whole variable domain KAGVTQTPRYLIKTRGQQVTLSCSPISGHRSVSWYQQTPGQGLQFLFEYFSETQRNKGNFPGRFSGRQFSNSRSEMNVSTLELGDSALYLCASSPTELAEQYFGPGTRLTVT.

This clonotype was counted only a few times. The genes are TRBV4-1 and TRBJ2-3; the match to TRBD2 covers 9 bases. J gave up 3 bases and V 4 bases, and 8 bases lay outside the gene matches. The CDR3 length is 16 residues. CDR1 and CDR2 (germline): MGHRA, YSYEKL. The CDR3 DNA reads as TGCGCCAGCAGCCCTGTCGCTAGCGGGAAGACAGATACGCAGTATTTT. It codes for CASSPVASGKTDTQYF.

The rearrangement joins TRBV4-1 to TRBJ2-5; 10 bases agree with TRBD1. V shed 2 bases, J shed 2 bases, and the junction held 8 bases outside the gene matches. The CDR3 spans 17 residues. The V gene's germline CDR1 is MGHRA and CDR2 YSYEKL. CDR3 bases: TGCGCCAGCAGCCAAAGGGACAGGGGTGGTCGGCAAGAGACCCAGTACTTC. Protein sequence: CASSQRDRGGRQETQYF.

This clonotype has more than one count but fewer than ten. The chain has TRBV12-3 or TRBV12-4 and TRBJ1-5; D gene uncertain. Trimming cost V 6 bases and J 4 bases, with 16 bases left between them. The length of the CDR3 is 15 residues. CDR3 loop: CASSPTSVRNQPQHF. The DNA of the CDR3 is TGTGCCAGCAGCCCGACTTCCGTTCGGAATCAGCCCCAGCATTTT.

In its sample, this clonotype was seen a few times. V and J are TRBV20-1 and TRBJ2-3; TRBD1 is a possible D gene (6 bases). The CDR3 contains 14 residues. CDR1 DFQATT and CDR2 SNEGSKA come from the germline V gene (reference sequence). V dropped 1 base and J dropped 3 bases, with 11 bases sitting between them. CDR3 DNA sequence: TGCAGTGCTAGAGGGACAGTTTTGACAGATACGCAGTATTTT. Amino acids: CSARGTVLTDTQYF.

J is TRBJ2-1 and V is TRBV4-1; 9 bases map to TRBD1. The V and J ends lost 2 bases and 9 bases, in that order; junction bases with no gene match: 11. CDR3 length: 16 residues. CDR1 and CDR2 from the germline V gene are MGHRA and YSYEKL. In DNA form, the CDR3 reads TGCGCCAGCAGCCAACCCGACAGGGGGGGACTCGGTGAGCAGTTCTTC. Its translation is CASSQPDRGGLGEQFF.

This clonotype has a handful of counts. This chain joins TRBV11-2 and TRBJ2-1, with 7 bases aligning to TRBD2. Germline trimming cut 5 bases from V and 1 base from J; bases unmatched to any gene: 8. The CDR3 covers 16 residues. CDR1 is SGHAT, CDR2 FQNNGV, per germline. The CDR3: CASSPPLRESYNEQFF. As DNA, the CDR3 is TGTGCCAGCAGCCCGCCATTGCGGGAGTCCTACAATGAGCAGTTCTTC.

The chain employs TRBV29-1 and TRBJ2-7; D gene unclear. The J call may be in error: the DNA end matches TRBJ2-5 better. Germline CDR1 reads SQVTM; CDR2 reads ANQGSEA. There are 12 residues in the CDR3. CDR3 nucleotide sequence: TGCAGCGTGTCCCAGGTTAAAGAGACCCAGTACTTC. Its translation: CSVSQVKETQYF.

This chain connects TRBV7-2 to TRBJ1-2; maybe TRBD1 (6 bases). CDR1 is SGHTA and CDR2 is FQGNSA in the germline V gene. Trimming pared 2 bases from V and 8 bases from J, leaving 18 bases between. There are 15 residues in the CDR3. The CDR3 spells CASSLSLEGGLGYTF. The CDR3 DNA is TGTGCCAGCAGCTTATCATTGGAGGGGGGGCTGGGCTACACCTTC.

This chain connects TRBV29-1 to TRBJ2-7, with 7 nucleotides matching TRBD1. The CDR3 has 13 residues. Germline CDR1 reads SQVTM; CDR2 reads ANQGSEA. V lost 6 bases and J lost 3; bases outside the gene matches: 8. The CDR3 here is CSVQSWDSYEQYF. CDR3 DNA sequence: TGCAGCGTCCAGAGTTGGGACAGCTACGAGCAGTACTTC.

This chain uses TRBV5-1 with TRBJ2-7, with 7 bases that match TRBD1. From germline, CDR1 is SGHRS and CDR2 YFSETQ. V was clipped by 3 bases and J by 3 bases; unmatched bases: 3. This CDR3 has 13 residues. CDR3 nucleotide sequence: TGCGCCAGCAGCTACGACAGGGACTACGAGCAGTACTTC. Encoded protein: CASSYDRDYEQYF.

The J gene is TRBJ2-2, the V gene TRBV4-2; 7 bases match TRBD1. CDR3 length: 16 residues. Germline V CDR1 and CDR2: LGHNA, YNFKEQ. Trimming took 8 bases from V and 4 from J; bases not matched to a gene: 13. DNA for the CDR3: TGTGCCAGCTACTCCTTAACGACAGGGTCCACCGGGGAGCTGTTTTTT. Translating it yields CASYSLTTGSTGELFF.

This chain joins TRBV4-1 and TRBJ2-3; TRBD1 aligns across 8 bases. The CDR3 is made up of 15 amino acids. Germline loops: CDR1 MGHRA, CDR2 YSYEKL. The J segment lost 2 bases and the V segment lost 5 bases, leaving 6 bases of the junction unmatched. The CDR3 spells CASSSRTGTTDTQYF. DNA for the CDR3: TGCGCCAGCAGCTCCCGGACAGGGACCACAGATACGCAGTATTTT.

Only a few counts were recorded for this clonotype. This chain links TRBV4-1 with TRBJ1-4; D is uncertain. The length of the CDR3 is 16 residues. CDR1 is MGHRA, CDR2 YSYEKL, per germline. The V and J ends lost 1 base and 0 bases respectively, with 9 bases between them. CDR3 sequence (DNA): TGCGCCAGCAGCCAAGTTACTTTTGCAACTAATGAAAAACTGTTTTTT. Its translation is CASSQVTFATNEKLFF.

The chain has TRBV21-1 and TRBJ1-1. TRBV21-1 is described as a pseudogene. The CDR3 runs 12 residues. The chain's CDR3 is CASSILSGEAFF. CDR3 in DNA: TGTGCCAGCAGCATACTGAGCGGTGAAGCTTTCTTT.

The chain joins TRBV12-3 or TRBV12-4 to TRBJ2-5; 11 bases are a match to TRBD2. This CDR3 has 15 amino acids. V gave up 5 bases and J gave up 6 bases; unmatched junction bases: 8. The CDR3 nucleotides are TGTGCCAGCAGTCTCCGACTAGCGGGATTGAAGACCCAGTACTTC. Translated: CASSLRLAGLKTQYF.

The chain joins TRBV5-1 to TRBJ2-3, with 9 positions matching TRBD2. Per germline, CDR1 SGHRS and CDR2 YFSETQ. This CDR3 has 16 amino acids. The V and J ends lost 0 bases and 2 bases, in that order; junction bases with no gene match: 4. The chain's CDR3 is CASSLEVAGATDTQYF. The CDR3 DNA reads TGCGCCAGCAGCTTGGAGGTAGCGGGGGCCACAGATACGCAGTATTTT.

This clonotype was seen only a few times. V gene TRBV27 combines with J gene TRBJ1-5; D not certain. Trimming shortened V by 4 bases and J by 4 bases, and 8 bases separated the two germline ends. Germline V gene lookup returns CDR1 MNHEY and CDR2 SMNVEV (reference sequence). The CDR3 is 13 amino acids. CDR3 DNA sequence: TGTGCCAGCAGTTCCTATCCGAATCAGCCCCAGCATTTT. It translates to CASSSYPNQPQHF.

This sequence joins TRBV5-5 and TRBJ2-4, with no clear D. TRBJ2-7 explains the end of the DNA better; the J call may be wrong. The CDR3 contains 16 residues. Germline loops: CDR1 SGHKS, CDR2 YYEKEE (reference sequence). CDR3 region: CASSLEGAPFSYEQYF. CDR3 DNA: TGTGCCAGCAGCTTGGAGGGCGCTCCCTTCTCCTACGAGCAGTACTTC.

The chain couples TRBV3-1 to TRBJ2-7; 7 bases fit TRBD2. The CDR3 runs to 16 residues. CDR1 and CDR2 from the germline V gene are LGHDT and YNNKEL (reference sequence). V dropped 1 base and J dropped 0; count of bases not matched to a gene: 6. CDR3 sequence: CASSQASLAISYEQYF. The CDR3 region has the DNA TGTGCCAGCAGCCAAGCTTCACTAGCGATCTCCTACGAGCAGTACTTC.

This clonotype was observed a few times. The chain uses TRBV2 and TRBJ1-5; no reliable D call. The CDR3 extends over 14 amino acids. The germline CDR1 and CDR2 sequences are SNHLY and FYNNEI. The V and J ends lost 4 bases and 2 bases respectively, with 9 bases between them. As DNA, the CDR3 is TGTGCCAGCAGTGTCTTGGGTGGCAATCAGCCCCAGCATTTT. Its translation: CASSVLGGNQPQHF.

The chain links TRBV29-1 to TRBJ2-2; TRBD1 matches at 7 bases. The CDR3 length is 13 residues. Germline values: CDR1 SQVTM, CDR2 ANQGSEA. J was trimmed by 4 bases and V by 7 bases; bases with no gene match: 6. The CDR3 DNA is TGCAGCGGGGTGGGACAGATCACCGGGGAGCTGTTTTTT. Protein product: CSGVGQITGELFF.

The chain is built from TRBV29-1 and TRBJ1-2, with TRBD1 identical over 11 bases. Germline lookup yields CDR1 SQVTM and CDR2 ANQGSEA. This CDR3 is built from 13 residues. Losses at the gene ends were 7 bases for V and 6 bases for J; bases not matched to a gene: 7. CDR3 nucleotides: TGCAGCGCGGGACAGGGGGTTGGTCATGGCTACACCTTC. It encodes CSAGQGVGHGYTF.